This TCR beta chain is from a study of response to subunit inactivated influenza vaccine. This clonotype was seen more than once but under ten times. From the RT-PCR reads, TCRdb called clonotypes with MiXCR, one entry per CDR3 protein. The sample carries about 540,000 distinct CDR3 sequences, approximately 24% recorded once. The V and J ends lost 5 bases and 4 bases, in that order; junction bases with no gene match: 7. The CDR3 has 15 amino acids. These data were likewise used in another study, on T cells expressing NK-cell markers. As reported in that work: With UMIs, 5'RACE template switching was used to make TCR beta cDNA. CD3+CD56+NKG2C+, CD3+CD56+NKG2C- and CD3+CD56-NKG2C+ T cells, once sorted, supplied the TCR beta repertoires. Among eight sequenced donors, seven carried HCMV seropositivity while one was seronegative. Several of the experiments relied on an anti-gamma-delta TCR antibody so that only alpha-beta TCR T cells were sorted. Each of about 6 donors carried dominant NKG2C+ clonotypes accounting for about 1.0-7.0% of CD8+ T cells.

The chain carries TRBV12-3 or TRBV12-4 and TRBJ1-1; 10 nucleotides line up with TRBD1. The clonotype comes from a man aged 50 to 60 who received an inactivated influenza vaccine. Sequencing was performed on CD4+ T cells sorted from PBMCs, taken 11 to 12 days after vaccination. The CDR3 sequence: CASSEWTGGSTEAFF. The CDR3 region has the DNA TGTGCCAGCAGTGAATGGACAGGGGGGTCCACTGAAGCTTTCTTT.